These T cell receptor beta chains were read from a single sample in a study of CXCR3-negative and CXCR3-positive naive CD8 T cells. TCRdb reprocessed the 5' RACE reads and keeps a single row for each CDR3 protein, giving no DNA. The sample table sets out tens of thousands of distinct CDR3 sequences. Specimen: naive CXCR3+ CD8+ T cells from blood. All receptors derive from a human donor in good health. Some clones in this sample may be carry-over from other donors' samples. The CDR3 runs from the conserved cysteine through the conserved F or W.

>TRBV18|TRBJ2-7
CASSPYSGRGDEQYF
>TRBV7-2|TRBJ2-5
CASSFENSSAGAGETQYF
>TRBV2|TRBJ1-3
CASSILRDRLFGNTIYF
>TRBV10-3|TRBJ1-1
CAISGWNTEAFF
>TRBV20-1|TRBJ2-2
CSARDPTSGDTGELFF
>TRBV6-5|TRBJ1-2
CASSYAPGTAGYTF
>TRBV5-5|TRBJ2-7
CASSLGSTEQYF
>TRBV5-1|TRBJ2-3
CASSLLGLGVPDTQYF
>TRBV20-1|TRBJ2-1
CSVRDRETVSSYNEQFF
>TRBV28|TRBJ2-7
CASSPMRVAYEQYF
>TRBV3-1|TRBJ2-7
CASSPGTGSYEQYF
>TRBV28|TRBJ2-7
CASSLVPHYEQYF
>TRBV13|TRBJ1-4
CASSFTGGDEKLFF
>TRBV28|TRBJ1-5
CASSADSEQPQHF
>TRBV7-9|TRBJ2-7
CASSNRDRENEQYF
>TRBV4-2|TRBJ2-2
CASSQFIAANTGELFF
>TRBV5-1|TRBJ1-1
CASSPGTGDMNTEAFF
>TRBV13|TRBJ2-1
CASSPKPGRVEQFF
>TRBV13|TRBJ2-7
CASSTYSDEQYF
>TRBV29-1|TRBJ1-5
CSVLWQEHQPQHF
>TRBV13|TRBJ2-7
CASSVYRGQAYEQYF
>TRBV6-5|TRBJ2-2
CASSTWTSGKEGELFF
>TRBV2|TRBJ2-3
CAISIDRDQDTQYF
>TRBV15|TRBJ2-1
CATNQKGGYNEQFF
>TRBV28|TRBJ2-1
CASSESSYNEQFF
>TRBV28|TRBJ1-2
CASSLGPGHGDGLYTF
>TRBV7-9|TRBJ1-1
CASRAENTEAFF
>TRBV6-2/TRBV6-3|TRBJ2-1
CASSLPGGLAGNEQFF
>TRBV28|TRBJ1-5
CASSERQGSNQPQHF
>TRBV20-1|TRBJ2-1
CSAPGLAGAVLDEQFF
>TRBV13|TRBJ2-3
CASSFPTLQEAVEGRTDTQYF
>TRBV7-6|TRBJ2-7
CASSLGSLQGPSYEQYF
>TRBV7-8|TRBJ1-2
CASSHKDRDGFTF
>TRBV29-1|TRBJ1-2
CSVVEGNYGYTF
>TRBV24-1|TRBJ2-1
CATSDAGQFDEQFF
>TRBV12-3/TRBV12-4|TRBJ2-5
CASKSGETQYF
>TRBV7-8|TRBJ2-1
CASSQLSPPEGDNEQFF
>TRBV12-3/TRBV12-4|TRBJ2-1
CASTDRDRGFDEQFF
>TRBV2|TRBJ1-5
CASSDGMTNQPQHF
>TRBV6-1|TRBJ2-1
CASTLTSGRYNEQFF
>TRBV6-5|TRBJ2-1
CASSNALGIIGNEQFF
>TRBV20-1|TRBJ2-7
CSASFSSDYEQYF
>TRBV27|TRBJ2-1
CASSDLSGGYVNEQFF